This T cell receptor beta chain was recovered during a study of T-cell reconstitution after alpha-beta-depleted transplantation in children listed by TCRdb under 2016. Study-level background: The study quantitatively tracked T-cell immune reconstitution after TCRalphabeta/CD19-depleted allogeneic hematopoietic cell transplantation in children using TCR repertoire profiling.

Library preparation used PCR. These reads were obtained on an Illumina HiSeq 2500. TCR library preparation used molecular barcoding, with unique molecular identifiers applied to normalize quantification of the TCRbeta repertoire. The raw public reads went through TCRdb reprocessing: fastp at Q25, MiXCR clone calling, in-frame beta chains kept. When rows share a CDR3 protein, they turn into one entry using the most common DNA and genes. The table for this sample lists about 280,000 distinct CDR3 sequences; more than 9% of them were counted only once. 23% of the sample rests with the top ten. Beyond this particular receptor, the publication reports: Hyperexpanded clone frequencies declined over subsequent months; after one year, T-cell counts and TCRbeta diversity were mostly attributed to newly produced T cells. The apparently early alphabetaT-cell count recovery about two months after transplant was reportedly dependent on only several hundred rapidly expanded clones derived from non-depleted graft cells. In some patients, the high TCRbeta diversity seen at day 60 was put down to recipient T cells and intrathymic progenitors that had survived conditioning.

The CDR3 numbers 12 residues from cysteine through phenylalanine. The sequence is cut down to CDR3 DNA, 36 bases in frame from base 1. Sequences MNHEY (CDR1) and SVGAGI (CDR2) are obtained from the germline V gene. V lost 5 bases and J lost 9 bases; the stretch between them is 11 bases long. The treatment or condition label corresponds to: allogeneic hematopoietic cell transplantation with graft depleted of TCRalphabeta T cells and CD19 B cells. The transplant recipients were children given TCRalphabeta/CD19-depleted allogeneic hematopoietic cell grafts. Many counts were recorded for this clonotype. It has no known antigen specificity. Qualities for individual bases were not recorded, and no much larger clone is one base off.

This receptor chain uses TRBV6-5 and TRBJ2-1, with the D gene not clear enough to name. The sequences come from peripheral blood, collected 180 days after TCRalphabeta/CD19-depleted stem cell transplant. The sequence was obtained from a male patient under 10 years old who had a stem cell transplant for chronic granulomatous disease, so the T cells may come from the graft donor. The sequence in DNA is TGTGCCAGCAGTCACCGTGGTGGTGAGCAGTTCTTC. It translates as CASSHRGGEQFF.